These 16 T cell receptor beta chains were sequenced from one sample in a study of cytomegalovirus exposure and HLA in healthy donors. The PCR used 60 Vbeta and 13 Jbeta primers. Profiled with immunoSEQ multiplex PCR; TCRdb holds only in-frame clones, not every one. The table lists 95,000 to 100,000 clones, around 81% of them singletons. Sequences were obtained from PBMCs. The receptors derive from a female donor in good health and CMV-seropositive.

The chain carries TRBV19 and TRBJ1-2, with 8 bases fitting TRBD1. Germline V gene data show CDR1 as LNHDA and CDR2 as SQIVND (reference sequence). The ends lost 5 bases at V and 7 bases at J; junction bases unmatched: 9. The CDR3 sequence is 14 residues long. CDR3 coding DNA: TGTGCCAGTAGTGACAGGACAGGGAGTATTGGCTACACCTTC. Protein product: CASSDRTGSIGYTF.

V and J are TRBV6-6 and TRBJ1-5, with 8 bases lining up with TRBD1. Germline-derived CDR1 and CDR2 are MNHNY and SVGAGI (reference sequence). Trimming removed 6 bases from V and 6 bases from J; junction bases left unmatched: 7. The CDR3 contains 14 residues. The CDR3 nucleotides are TGTGCCAGCAGGCCGACAGGGGTAAGTCAGCCCCAGCATTTT. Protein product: CASRPTGVSQPQHF.

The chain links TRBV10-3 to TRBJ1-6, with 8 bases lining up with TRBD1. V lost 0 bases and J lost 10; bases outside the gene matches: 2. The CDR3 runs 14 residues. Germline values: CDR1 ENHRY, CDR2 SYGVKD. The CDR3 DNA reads TGTGCCATCAGTGAGTCGACAGGGGTCTCACCCCTCCACTTT. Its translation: CAISESTGVSPLHF.

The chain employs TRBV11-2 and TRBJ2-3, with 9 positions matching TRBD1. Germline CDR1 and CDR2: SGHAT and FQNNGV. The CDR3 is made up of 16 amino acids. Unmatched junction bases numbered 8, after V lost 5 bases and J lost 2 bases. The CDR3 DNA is TGTGCCAGCAGCCCGGGACAGGGTAAGATCACAGATACGCAGTATTTT. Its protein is CASSPGQGKITDTQYF.

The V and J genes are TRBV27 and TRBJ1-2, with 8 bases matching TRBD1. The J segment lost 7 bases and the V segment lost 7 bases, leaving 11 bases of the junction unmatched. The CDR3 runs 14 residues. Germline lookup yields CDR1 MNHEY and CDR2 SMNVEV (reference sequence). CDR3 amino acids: CASTPTGRGLGYTF. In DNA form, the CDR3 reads TGTGCCAGCACCCCCACCGGCAGGGGGCTTGGCTACACCTTC.

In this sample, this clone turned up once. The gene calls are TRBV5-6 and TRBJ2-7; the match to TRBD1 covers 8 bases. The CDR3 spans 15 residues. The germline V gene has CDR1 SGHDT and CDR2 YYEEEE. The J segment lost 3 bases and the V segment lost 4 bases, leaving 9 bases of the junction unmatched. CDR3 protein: CASSHRTGLVYEQYF. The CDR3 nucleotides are TGTGCCAGCAGCCACAGGACAGGGTTGGTCTACGAGCAGTACTTC.

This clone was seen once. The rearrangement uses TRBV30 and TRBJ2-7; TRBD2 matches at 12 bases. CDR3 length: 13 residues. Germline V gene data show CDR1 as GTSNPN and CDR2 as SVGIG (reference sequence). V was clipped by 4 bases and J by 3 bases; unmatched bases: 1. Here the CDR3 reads CAWTLAGGYEQYF. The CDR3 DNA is TGTGCCTGGACACTAGCGGGAGGCTACGAGCAGTACTTC.

The CDR3: CASSDPGGRLAELFF. The CDR3 DNA reads as TGTGCCAGCAGTGACCCGGGCGGGAGATTGGCGGAGCTGTTTTTT. V gene TRBV6-4 combines with J gene TRBJ2-2; TRBD2 matches at 7 bases. The CDR3 spans 15 residues. The V gene's germline CDR1 is MRHNA and CDR2 SNTAGT. The ends lost 2 bases at V and 10 bases at J; junction bases unmatched: 10.

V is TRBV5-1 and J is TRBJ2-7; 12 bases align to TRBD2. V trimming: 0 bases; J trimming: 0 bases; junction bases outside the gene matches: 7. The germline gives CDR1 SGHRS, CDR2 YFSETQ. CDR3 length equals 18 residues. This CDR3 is CASSLARGLAGSSYEQYF. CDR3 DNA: TGCGCCAGCAGCTTGGCTCGCGGACTAGCGGGAAGCTCCTACGAGCAGTACTTC.

CDR3 protein: CASSPLQGAGISNQPQHF. The CDR3, as DNA: TGTGCCAGCAGTCCCTTACAGGGGGCTGGGATAAGCAATCAGCCCCAGCATTTT. This chain connects TRBV27 to TRBJ1-5, with 9 bases lining up with TRBD1. There are 18 residues in the CDR3. Losses at the gene ends were 5 bases for V and 1 base for J; bases not matched to a gene: 12. Per the germline V gene, CDR1 is MNHEY and CDR2 is SMNVEV (reference sequence).

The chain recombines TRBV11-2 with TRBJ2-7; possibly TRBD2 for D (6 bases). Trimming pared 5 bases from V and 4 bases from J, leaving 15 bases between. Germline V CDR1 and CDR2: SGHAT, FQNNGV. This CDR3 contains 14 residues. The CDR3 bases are TGTGCCAGCAGCCCCGCTAGCGCGGTATACGAGCAGTACTTC. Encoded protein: CASSPASAVYEQYF.

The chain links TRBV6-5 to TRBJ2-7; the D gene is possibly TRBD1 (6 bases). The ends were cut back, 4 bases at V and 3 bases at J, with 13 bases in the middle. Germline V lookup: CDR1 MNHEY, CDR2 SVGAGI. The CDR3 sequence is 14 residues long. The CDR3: CASSSPGHIYEQYF. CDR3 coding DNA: TGTGCCAGCAGTTCACCGGGACACATCTACGAGCAGTACTTC.

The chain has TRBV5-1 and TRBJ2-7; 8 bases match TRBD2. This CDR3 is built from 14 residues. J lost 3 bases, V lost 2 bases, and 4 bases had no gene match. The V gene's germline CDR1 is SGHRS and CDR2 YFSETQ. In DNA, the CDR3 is TGCGCCAGCAGCTTCGGGACTAGGGACTACGAGCAGTACTTC. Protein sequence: CASSFGTRDYEQYF. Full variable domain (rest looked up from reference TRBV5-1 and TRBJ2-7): KAGVTQTPRYLIKTRGQQVTLSCSPISGHRSVSWYQQTPGQGLQFLFEYFSETQRNKGNFPGRFSGRQFSNSRSEMNVSTLELGDSALYLCASSFGTRDYEQYFGPGTRLTVT.

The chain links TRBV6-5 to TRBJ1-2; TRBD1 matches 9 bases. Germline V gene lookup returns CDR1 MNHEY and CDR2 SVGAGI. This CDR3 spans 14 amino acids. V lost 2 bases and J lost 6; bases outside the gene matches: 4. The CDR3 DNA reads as TGTGCCAGCAGTTACGACGGACAGGGGAATGGCTACACCTTC. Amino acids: CASSYDGQGNGYTF.

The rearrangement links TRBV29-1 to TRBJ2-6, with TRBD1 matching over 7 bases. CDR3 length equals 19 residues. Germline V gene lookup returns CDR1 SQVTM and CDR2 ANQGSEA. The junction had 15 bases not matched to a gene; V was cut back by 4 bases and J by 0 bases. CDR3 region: CSVVIPDRIMSSGANVLTF. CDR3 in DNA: TGCAGCGTTGTAATTCCGGACAGGATTATGAGCTCTGGGGCCAACGTCCTGACTTTC.

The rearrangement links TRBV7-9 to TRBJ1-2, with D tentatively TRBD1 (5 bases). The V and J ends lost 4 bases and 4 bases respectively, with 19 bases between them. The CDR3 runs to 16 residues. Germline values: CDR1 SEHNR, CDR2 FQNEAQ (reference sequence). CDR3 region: CASSSPPQGRGYGYTF. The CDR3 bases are TGTGCCAGCAGCTCCCCCCCCCAGGGCAGAGGCTATGGCTACACCTTC.